The source of this TCR beta chain is a study of blood T cells in healthy people across ages. Points from the study as a whole: Changes seen in expanded clonotypes were possibly confounded by donor CMV status left unknown.

The authors isolated at least 6 million PBMCs per sample. A second about 6 to 11 cycle PCR used barcoded and J-beta primers. Carrying 12 random nucleotides, a template-switch adaptor labeled each individual cDNA molecule. TCRdb reprocessed the 5' RACE reads via MiXCR and lists one record per CDR3 protein. In the table there are about 800,000 distinct CDR3 sequences, roughly 60% of which are singletons. CDR1 is SGHRS and CDR2 is YFSETQ in the germline V gene. V lost 4 bases and J 1 base, leaving 16 bases between the germline ends. The CDR3 is made up of 16 amino acids. Notes on this clonotype: Its specificity is unknown.

Sequencing was performed on blood. J is TRBJ2-3 and V is TRBV5-1, with D possibly being TRBD1 (5 bases). This TCR derives from a man younger than 45 in good health. CDR3 in DNA: TGCGCCAGCAGCGACAGAATCGGCAGGGGCACAGATACGCAGTATTTT. This sequence encodes CASSDRIGRGTDTQYF.